A single TCR beta chain is shown here with its context. No antigen is known for it. These data originate in a study of CD8 T cells in ankylosing spondylitis. By quantitative 5'-RACE with molecular barcodes, the TCR beta libraries were made. MiXCR, applied by TCRdb to the 5' RACE reads, yields one record per CDR3 protein. The sample has around 160,000 distinct CDR3 sequences; around 10% are singletons. CDR3 size: 13 residues. In germline, CDR1 is SEHNR, CDR2 FQNEAQ (reference sequence). The V end lost 6 bases, the J end lost 6 bases, and 15 bases lay between the germline ends. Regarding the study as a whole: Clones tied to disease were said to be significantly enriched in matched ankylosing spondylitis synovial fluid. Certain motif variants had earlier been reported in reactive arthritis synovial fluid and blood. Typical of ankylosing spondylitis blood, it appeared, was a TCR beta motif of eight highly homologous variants.

Sequencing was carried out using blood, either unsorted or a sorted T cell fraction (not recorded which). The source of this sequence is a male donor with ankylosing spondylitis or in good health (not recorded which). The rearrangement uses TRBV7-9 and TRBJ2-7; tentatively, D is TRBD1 (6 bases). CDR3 in amino acids: CASRGTWGSEQYF. CDR3 DNA: TGTGCCAGCAGGGGGACATGGGGGAGCGAGCAGTACTTC.